These T cell receptor beta chains were read from a single sample in a study of shared clonotypes between healthy human individuals. Assay used: immunoSEQ multiplex PCR; TCRdb lists only in-frame clones, some missing. Seen here are around 700,000 clones, 74% observed once, and the top ten hold 1.7%. What was sequenced was memory CD4+ T cells sorted from blood. The receptors come from a woman in her 30s in good health. Both conserved end residues are part of each CDR3. Fields, in order: J gene, V gene, clone size, D gene, CDR3 DNA, CDR3 protein. The D gene is left open where the match is weak. Expanded clones are given a class, and other clones once, few, many or no size at all.

J gene: TRBJ1-1; V gene: TRBV21-1; clone size: -; D gene: -; CDR3 DNA: TGTGCCAGCAGCAAAGCGGAGGGAAACACTGAAGCTTTCTTT; CDR3 protein: CASSKAEGNTEAFF
J gene: TRBJ2-5; V gene: TRBV5-1; clone size: few; D gene: -; CDR3 DNA: TGCGCCAGCAGCAAGGAGGGGTTAGGGTCGGAGACCCAGTACTTC; CDR3 protein: CASSKEGLGSETQYF
J gene: TRBJ1-2; V gene: TRBV28; clone size: -; D gene: TRBD1; CDR3 DNA: TGTGCCAGCAGCCCGACGACAGGGGCGGATGGCTACACCTTC; CDR3 protein: CASSPTTGADGYTF
J gene: TRBJ2-1; V gene: TRBV6-5; clone size: -; D gene: -; CDR3 DNA: TGTGCCAGCAGTTCTGGCTCCTACAATGAGCAGTTCTTC; CDR3 protein: CASSSGSYNEQFF
J gene: TRBJ2-6; V gene: TRBV7-8; clone size: -; D gene: -; CDR3 DNA: TGTGCCAGCAGCCCAAGACAGGACCCGAGCGGGGCCAACGTCCTGACTTTC; CDR3 protein: CASSPRQDPSGANVLTF
J gene: TRBJ2-7; V gene: TRBV11-2; clone size: -; D gene: -; CDR3 DNA: TGTGCCAGCAGCTTAGTCGGGACGGTGAGCTCCTACGAGCAGTACTTC; CDR3 protein: CASSLVGTVSSYEQYF
J gene: TRBJ2-3; V gene: TRBV7-9; clone size: -; D gene: -; CDR3 DNA: TGTGCCAGCAGTGCCGACTATTACACAGATACGCAGTATTTT; CDR3 protein: CASSADYYTDTQYF
J gene: TRBJ2-7; V gene: TRBV30; clone size: -; D gene: -; CDR3 DNA: TGTGCCTGGAGTGTTCAGGGCTCCTACGAGCAGTACTTC; CDR3 protein: CAWSVQGSYEQYF
J gene: TRBJ2-5; V gene: TRBV6-5; clone size: once; D gene: -; CDR3 DNA: TGTGCCAGCAGTTACTCGTTCACAGCACCCGAGACCCAGTACTTC; CDR3 protein: CASSYSFTAPETQYF
J gene: TRBJ1-5; V gene: TRBV19; clone size: few; D gene: -; CDR3 DNA: TGTGCCAGTAGTATTCCGACCGGGGGACGGCCCCAGCATTTT; CDR3 protein: CASSIPTGGRPQHF
J gene: TRBJ2-7; V gene: TRBV5-1; clone size: -; D gene: -; CDR3 DNA: TGCGCCAGCAGCCATGGGTCCTTAGCTGTCGAGCAGTACTTC; CDR3 protein: CASSHGSLAVEQYF
J gene: TRBJ2-1; V gene: TRBV7-2; clone size: -; D gene: TRBD2; CDR3 DNA: TGTGCCAGCAGCTTAGTCGCGGGAGGGCGTGATGAGCAGTTCTTC; CDR3 protein: CASSLVAGGRDEQFF
J gene: TRBJ2-5; V gene: TRBV7-9; clone size: -; D gene: -; CDR3 DNA: TGTGCCAGCAGCTTCGTGGGAGAGACCCAGTACTTC; CDR3 protein: CASSFVGETQYF
J gene: TRBJ2-7; V gene: TRBV11-3; clone size: -; D gene: -; CDR3 DNA: TGTGCCAGCAGCCCCACCCAGGGGCCACTCTACGAGCAGTACTTC; CDR3 protein: CASSPTQGPLYEQYF
J gene: TRBJ1-1; V gene: TRBV7-2; clone size: -; D gene: -; CDR3 DNA: TGTGCCAGCAGCTCTGAAACGGTGAACACTGAAGCTTTCTTT; CDR3 protein: CASSSETVNTEAFF
J gene: TRBJ2-4; V gene: TRBV25-1; clone size: -; D gene: -; CDR3 DNA: TGTGCCAGTATGAACGGGGGTCACATTCAGTACTTC; CDR3 protein: CASMNGGHIQYF
J gene: TRBJ1-5; V gene: TRBV6-1; clone size: once; D gene: TRBD1; CDR3 DNA: TGTGCCAGCCGGGAGGGACAGCGCAATCAGCCCCAGCATTTT; CDR3 protein: CASREGQRNQPQHF
J gene: TRBJ2-2; V gene: TRBV29-1; clone size: few; D gene: -; CDR3 DNA: TGCAGCGTTGGGGTTGGTGCCGGCGACACCGGGGAGCTGTTTTTT; CDR3 protein: CSVGVGAGDTGELFF
J gene: TRBJ1-1; V gene: TRBV6-5; clone size: once; D gene: TRBD1; CDR3 DNA: TGTGCCAGCAGTTACCGGAGGACAGGGACGAACACTGAAGCTTTCTTT; CDR3 protein: CASSYRRTGTNTEAFF
J gene: TRBJ2-3; V gene: TRBV9; clone size: -; D gene: TRBD2; CDR3 DNA: TGTGCCAGCAGCGTAGGAATTATCGGGTCTAGCGGGCTAGATACGCAGTATTTT; CDR3 protein: CASSVGIIGSSGLDTQYF
J gene: TRBJ2-7; V gene: TRBV6-6; clone size: few; D gene: -; CDR3 DNA: TGTGCCAGCAGTTCCCAGCCGATTTACGAGCAGTACTTC; CDR3 protein: CASSSQPIYEQYF
J gene: TRBJ2-7; V gene: TRBV21-1; clone size: -; D gene: -; CDR3 DNA: TGTGCCAGCAGCATAGGACTAGCGGACTTTTACGAGCAGTACTTC; CDR3 protein: CASSIGLADFYEQYF
J gene: TRBJ2-1; V gene: TRBV11-2; clone size: many; D gene: -; CDR3 DNA: TGTGCCAGCAGCCCATCAGGACCGACTAATGAGCAGTTCTTC; CDR3 protein: CASSPSGPTNEQFF
J gene: TRBJ2-7; V gene: TRBV18; clone size: -; D gene: -; CDR3 DNA: TGTGCCAGCTCACCACCGTTCAAGACCTACGAGCAGTACTTC; CDR3 protein: CASSPPFKTYEQYF
J gene: TRBJ1-4; V gene: TRBV2; clone size: -; D gene: TRBD1; CDR3 DNA: TGTGCCAGCAAGGGACAGCTTACTGAAAAACTGTTTTTT; CDR3 protein: CASKGQLTEKLFF
J gene: TRBJ1-2; V gene: TRBV18; clone size: -; D gene: -; CDR3 DNA: TGTGCCAGCTCACCTCTCGGGTCCGGGAGAGAGGGCTACACCTTC; CDR3 protein: CASSPLGSGREGYTF